The clone carrying this TCR beta chain has a handful of counts. The sample is drawn from a study of identical twins. The V gene end was trimmed by 5 bases and the J gene end by 3 bases; junction bases not matched to a gene: 3. Germline V gene lookup returns CDR1 LGHDT and CDR2 YNNKEL (reference sequence). The CDR3 is made up of 14 amino acids. cDNA carried unique molecular identifiers, and a universal primer site was added by template switching. From the 5' RACE reads, TCRdb called clonotypes with MiXCR, one entry per CDR3 protein. The sample lists approximately 530,000 distinct CDR3 sequences, 20% to 25% seen once, with more than 0.4% in the top ten. The same data also went into a second study, on yellow fever vaccine responses in identical twins.

This clonotype was sampled from a young woman in good health. Sequenced material: CD4+ T cells sorted from blood. V usage is TRBV3-1 and J usage is TRBJ2-1; TRBD1 matches 8 bases. The CDR3 protein is CASSGQGRYNEQFF. The DNA of the CDR3 is TGTGCCAGCAGCGGACAGGGACGCTACAATGAGCAGTTCTTC.